This is a list of T cell receptor beta chains from one sample in a study of blood T cell repertoires in COVID-19. Assay used: immunoSEQ multiplex PCR; TCRdb lists only in-frame clones, some missing. The sample has over 90,000 clones, more than 70% seen once; the top ten hold 3% to 4.5%. Sequencing input: peripheral blood. The source is a woman aged 55-70 years with acute or convalescent COVID-19. Both conserved end residues are part of each CDR3. Each record gives: J gene, V gene, CDR3 length, D gene, CDR3 DNA, CDR3 protein. D genes are given only for firm matches.

>TRBJ1-5|TRBV2|15|.
TGTGCCAGCAGTGAACCGGGAGAGAGGGATCAGCCCCAGCATTTT
CASSEPGERDQPQHF
>TRBJ2-1|TRBV5-1|15|TRBD2
TGCGCCAGCAGTTCCGGGACTAGCGGCATGAGCGAGCAGTTCTTC
CASSSGTSGMSEQFF
>TRBJ2-1|TRBV30|15|TRBD2
TGTGCCTGGGGCCTACTAGCGGGAGGCCACAATGAGCAGTTCTTC
CAWGLLAGGHNEQFF
>TRBJ2-7|TRBV20-1|14|TRBD2
TGCAGTGCTAGTTTTGCGGGAGGGAGCTACGAGCAGTACTTC
CSASFAGGSYEQYF
>TRBJ2-3|TRBV7-8|16|TRBD2
TGTGCCAGCAGCTTAGCAGCGGGAGGGGGGACAGATACGCAGTATTTT
CASSLAAGGGTDTQYF
>TRBJ2-5|TRBV6-6|16|TRBD2
TGTGCCAGCAGCCCCCCGAATAGCGGGAGGACCGGGACCCAGTACTTC
CASSPPNSGRTGTQYF
>TRBJ2-3|TRBV5-8|18|TRBD2
TGTGCCAGCAGCTTGGCACTAGCGGGAGGGCCCCGCACAGATACGCAGTATTTT
CASSLALAGGPRTDTQYF
>TRBJ2-3|TRBV24-1|16|TRBD2
TGTGCCACCAGTGGGTCGGTGCGGGAGCAATTGGATACGCAGTATTTT
CATSGSVREQLDTQYF
>TRBJ2-7|TRBV24-1|13|.
TGTGCCACCAGTGATTTTCGGGGTACGGAGCAGTACTTC
CATSDFRGTEQYF
>TRBJ1-2|TRBV4-1|15|.
TGCGCCAGCAGCCAAGAGGGGGGAGCAGACTATGGCTACACCTTC
CASSQEGGADYGYTF
>TRBJ2-3|TRBV2|15|.
TGTGCCAGCAGTGAGGTAGCGGCTAGCACAGATACGCAGTATTTT
CASSEVAASTDTQYF
>TRBJ1-2|TRBV10-3|13|TRBD1
TGTGCCACCCGGGACAGCACTAACTATGGCTACACCTTC
CATRDSTNYGYTF